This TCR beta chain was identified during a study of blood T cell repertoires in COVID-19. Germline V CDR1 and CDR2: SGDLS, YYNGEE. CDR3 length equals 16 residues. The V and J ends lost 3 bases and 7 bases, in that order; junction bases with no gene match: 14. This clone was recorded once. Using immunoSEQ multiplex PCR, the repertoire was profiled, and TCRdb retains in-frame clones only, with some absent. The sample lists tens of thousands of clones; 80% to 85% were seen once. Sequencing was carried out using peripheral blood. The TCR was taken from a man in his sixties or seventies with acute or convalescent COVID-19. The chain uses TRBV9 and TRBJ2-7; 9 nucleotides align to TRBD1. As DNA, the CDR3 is TGTGCCAGCAGCGGACACGCCGGGACAGGGATTAGGGAGCAGTACTTC. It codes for CASSGHAGTGIREQYF.